This TCR beta chain was obtained from a study of cytomegalovirus exposure and HLA in healthy donors. General observations from the study: Links to common viral pathogens appeared, in a later analysis, for several of the most significant clusters.

As regards this clone: Its matching antigen is unknown.

Vbeta (60) and Jbeta (13) primers were used in the PCR. TCRdb's table, derived via immunoSEQ multiplex PCR, lists solely in-frame clones and lacks some. Among about 130,000 clones, about 10% were seen once, and the ten largest hold 4% to 5%. Each donor was healthy, and each was a bone marrow donor. Germline loops: CDR1 SGHDT, CDR2 YYEEEE. This CDR3 region has 16 residues. With 4 bases removed from V and 4 bases from J, the gap between germline ends came to 20 bases. The rearrangement links TRBV5-6 to TRBJ1-1, with a possible D match to TRBD1 (6 bases). Sequenced input: PBMCs. The TCR sequence derives from a young woman in good health and CMV-seropositive. DNA for the CDR3: TGTGCCAGCAGCCGAACGGCGGGGGCGCGGGGCACTGAAGCTTTCTTT. This gives the protein CASSRTAGARGTEAFF.